A single T cell receptor beta chain is shown here with its context. Its antigen remains unknown. This sample was taken from a study of T cells after yellow fever vaccination. V lost 1 base to trimming and J lost 4 bases, with 16 bases between them. Per the germline V gene, CDR1 is SGHVS and CDR2 is FQNEAQ. The CDR3 covers 16 residues. It was through 5'RACE template switching that TCR cDNA was made, with a universal primer site and UMIs added. Each CDR3 protein gets one entry after TCRdb re-called the 5' RACE reads with MiXCR. In the table there are approximately 550,000 distinct CDR3 sequences, over 15% of which are singletons. Study outcomes and limitations: Contaminating bulk clonotypes could be abundant in FACS-sorted repertoires. Though weaker, the secondary response peaked faster, on day 5 versus 15. Once the booster was given, most primary-vaccination clones reappeared, at approximately 97% for CD4 and more than 85% for CD8.

The sequence was collected from a man aged 30 to 39 who received the YFV17D yellow fever vaccine. The material was PBMCs, obtained 15 days after the yellow fever booster vaccination. This chain links TRBV7-8 with TRBJ2-5; D possibly corresponds to TRBD2 (6 bases). CDR3 residues: CASSLGSAGILETQYF. The CDR3 DNA reads as TGTGCCAGCAGCTTAGGTAGTGCGGGAATACTAGAGACCCAGTACTTC.